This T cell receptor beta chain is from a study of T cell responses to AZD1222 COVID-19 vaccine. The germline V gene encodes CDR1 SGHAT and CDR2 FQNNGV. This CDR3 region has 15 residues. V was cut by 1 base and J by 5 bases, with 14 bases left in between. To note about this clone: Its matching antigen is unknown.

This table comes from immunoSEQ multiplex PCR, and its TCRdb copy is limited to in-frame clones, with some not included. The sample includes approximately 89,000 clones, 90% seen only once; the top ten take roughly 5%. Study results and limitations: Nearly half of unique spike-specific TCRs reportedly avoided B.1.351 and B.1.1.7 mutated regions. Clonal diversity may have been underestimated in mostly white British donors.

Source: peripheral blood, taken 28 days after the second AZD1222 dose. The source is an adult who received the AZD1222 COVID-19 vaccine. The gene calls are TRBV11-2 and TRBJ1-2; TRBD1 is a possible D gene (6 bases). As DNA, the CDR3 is TGTGCCAGCAGCTTAGGACGAACCCAGGGGTATGGCTACACCTTC. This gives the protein CASSLGRTQGYGYTF.